The clone carrying this T cell receptor (beta chain) was seen a handful of times. TCRdb ran MiXCR on the 5' RACE reads and lists one entry per CDR3 protein. The sample consists of 650,000 to 750,000 distinct CDR3 sequences, around 20% of them appearing once. This sample is part of a study of identical twins. CDR1 is SGDLS, CDR2 YYNGEE, per germline. The J segment lost 4 bases and the V segment lost 6 bases, leaving 10 bases of the junction unmatched. The CDR3 loop spans 14 amino acids. These data were also reused for a study on T cells expressing NK-cell markers. That study reports: Dominant NKG2C+ clonotypes accounted for about 1.0-8% of CD8+ T cells in six donors.

This rearrangement joins TRBV9 to TRBJ2-7, with TRBD2 matching over 7 bases. The sequencing sample was made of PBMCs. The origin of this receptor is a woman aged 18-29 years in good health. As DNA, the CDR3 is TGTGCCAGCACCCCTGGGAGGGGAAGATACGAGCAGTACTTC. Its translation: CASTPGRGRYEQYF.